This record looks at one T cell receptor (beta chain) sequence and its context. The assay was immunoSEQ multiplex PCR, and TCRdb's table has in-frame clones only and misses some. The sample holds around 140,000 clones, over 65% seen once. The entry originates in a study of blood T cell repertoires in COVID-19. Study background: Collection of acute and convalescent COVID-19 samples took place in the United States, Italy and Spain. T cells, B-cell-depleted T cells, or PBMCs supplied cDNA or gDNA.

Per the germline V gene, CDR1 is MNHEY and CDR2 is SVGAGI. This CDR3 spans 15 amino acids. With 7 bases clipped from V and 4 bases from J, the junction kept 8 bases outside the gene matches. V gene TRBV6-5 combines with J gene TRBJ1-2; 11 bases align to TRBD1. This sequence was found in a human donor in a cohort sampled during active COVID-19. The sequenced sample consisted of peripheral blood. The CDR3 DNA reads TGTGCCAGCACCTCCGGGACAGGGGGAATCTATGGCTACACCTTC. Residues: CASTSGTGGIYGYTF.